The rows below give T cell receptor beta chains drawn from one sample of a study of lymphopenia after photon versus proton radiotherapy. Here immunoSEQ multiplex PCR was the method, and the copy in TCRdb shows in-frame clones only, minus some. The table records about 30,000 clones, around nine tenths of them present only once. The starting material was peripheral blood, obtained from a patient treated with proton-based radiotherapy. These TCRs come from a woman aged 55-69 years with cholangiocarcinoma. Some clones in this sample may be carry-over from other donors' samples. Both conserved end residues are part of each CDR3. Each record gives: clone size, V gene, CDR3 protein. Size tells how often a clone was seen (once, few, many) or the class of an expanded clone, and some rows leave it out.

size: few
V: TRBV5-1
CDR3: CASSLVGGGEDEQFF

size: NA
V: TRBV9
CDR3: CASSVGPVGQRFLAYNEQFF

size: NA
V: TRBV6-5
CDR3: CASIPGQGVSYGYTF

size: NA
V: TRBV15
CDR3: CATISTNTGELFF

size: NA
V: TRBV7-3
CDR3: CASSSAVLAGGLWPEFF

size: NA
V: TRBV27
CDR3: CASTFLGQKGIRGAFF

size: once
V: TRBV6-5
CDR3: CASSYSRDRPQEAFF

size: NA
V: TRBV5-1
CDR3: CASSRDRTNEKLFF

size: once
V: TRBV7-9
CDR3: CASSLERNYGYTF

size: NA
V: TRBV18
CDR3: CASSPETGTATNNEQFF

size: NA
V: TRBV19
CDR3: CASSIGTVNTGELFF

size: NA
V: TRBV10-1
CDR3: CASSDLAGGTGELFF

size: NA
V: TRBV5-6
CDR3: CASAGPRFGEQYF

size: few
V: TRBV6-5
CDR3: CASSLIGNTEAFF

size: NA
V: TRBV27
CDR3: CASSLSRDSPSEQYF

size: few
V: TRBV7-9
CDR3: CASSLKEANQPQHF

size: NA
V: TRBV30
CDR3: CAWTAGRHNSPLHF

size: NA
V: TRBV30
CDR3: CAWSVRADQPQHF

size: NA
V: TRBV11-1
CDR3: CASSFRSLGEQYF

size: NA
V: TRBV4-1
CDR3: CASSQESGPEIYNEQFF

size: NA
V: TRBV6-5
CDR3: CASSISGRKGNTQYF

size: NA
V: TRBV5-4
CDR3: CASSLERRETQYF

size: NA
V: TRBV11-2
CDR3: CASSLGSSRGDTQYF

size: NA
V: TRBV6-1
CDR3: CASSGQAGVYGYTF

size: once
V: TRBV7-9
CDR3: CASTQRGQGGETQYF

size: NA
V: TRBV7-9
CDR3: CASSLSSYNEQFF

size: NA
V: TRBV27
CDR3: CASRRDRGGYTQYF

size: NA
V: TRBV7-3
CDR3: CASSPGGATGELFF

size: NA
V: TRBV12-5
CDR3: CASGLGQAPTNEQFF

size: NA
V: TRBV6-1
CDR3: CASIQTGRIEAFF

size: NA
V: TRBV29-1
CDR3: CSTEEDEGIYGYTF

size: NA
V: TRBV4-1
CDR3: CASSQFGTGRDEKLFF

size: NA
V: TRBV4-3
CDR3: CASRPTRLGASEQYF

size: NA
V: TRBV6-5
CDR3: CASNPRGLTRYEQYF

size: NA
V: TRBV6-6
CDR3: CASSSGYFSNQPQHF

size: NA
V: TRBV9
CDR3: CASSVGVYETQYF

size: NA
V: TRBV27
CDR3: CASSTGGGSNYGYTF

size: NA
V: TRBV6-1
CDR3: CASVLLLASNYGYTF